This T cell receptor (beta chain) was identified in a study of CD8+ T cells in alopecia areata. Study as a whole: The study gave treated patients oral tofacitinib at 5 to 10 mg twice daily. Tofacitinib ran 6 to 18 months, followed by 6 months off drug. Overall study results and limits: Greater clonality was observed in lesional scalp samples, especially alopecia totalis/universalis, versus normal scalp.

In alopecia areata patients, both lesional scalp punch biopsies and peripheral blood were collected. Details on this clone: What it binds is not known. In the same sample, other DNA sequences code for this CDR3.

After removal of 3 bases from V and 2 bases from J, the junction contained 4 bases not matched to a gene. The germline V gene encodes CDR1 SGHRS and CDR2 YFSETQ. The CDR3 is made up of 14 amino acids. As the sequencing template, cDNA was produced by extracting RNA and reverse transcribing it. Assay used: immunoSEQ multiplex PCR; TCRdb lists only in-frame clones, some missing. The sample holds roughly 150,000 clones, around half seen once. This chain connects TRBV5-1 to TRBJ2-7, with 8 bases lining up with TRBD1. The sequenced sample was CD8+ T cells sorted from blood, obtained at week 0. The sequence was collected from a human donor with alopecia areata. CDR3 protein: CASSSGQGAYEQYF. In DNA form, the CDR3 reads TGCGCCAGCAGCTCCGGACAGGGAGCCTACGAGCAGTACTTC.